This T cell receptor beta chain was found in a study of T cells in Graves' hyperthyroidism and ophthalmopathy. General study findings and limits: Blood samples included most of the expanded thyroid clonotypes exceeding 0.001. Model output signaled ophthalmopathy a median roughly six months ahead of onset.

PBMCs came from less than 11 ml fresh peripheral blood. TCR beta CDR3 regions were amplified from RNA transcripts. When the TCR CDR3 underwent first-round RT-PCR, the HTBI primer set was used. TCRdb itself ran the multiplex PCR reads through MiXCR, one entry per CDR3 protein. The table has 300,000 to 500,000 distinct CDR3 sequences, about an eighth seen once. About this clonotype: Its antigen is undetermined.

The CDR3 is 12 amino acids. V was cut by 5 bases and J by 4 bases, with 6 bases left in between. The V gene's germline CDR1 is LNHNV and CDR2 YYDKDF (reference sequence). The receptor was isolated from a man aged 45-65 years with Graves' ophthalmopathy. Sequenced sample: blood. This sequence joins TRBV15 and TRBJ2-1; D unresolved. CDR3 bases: TGTGCCACCAGCGGTGGGTACAATGAGCAGTTCTTC. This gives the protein CATSGGYNEQFF.